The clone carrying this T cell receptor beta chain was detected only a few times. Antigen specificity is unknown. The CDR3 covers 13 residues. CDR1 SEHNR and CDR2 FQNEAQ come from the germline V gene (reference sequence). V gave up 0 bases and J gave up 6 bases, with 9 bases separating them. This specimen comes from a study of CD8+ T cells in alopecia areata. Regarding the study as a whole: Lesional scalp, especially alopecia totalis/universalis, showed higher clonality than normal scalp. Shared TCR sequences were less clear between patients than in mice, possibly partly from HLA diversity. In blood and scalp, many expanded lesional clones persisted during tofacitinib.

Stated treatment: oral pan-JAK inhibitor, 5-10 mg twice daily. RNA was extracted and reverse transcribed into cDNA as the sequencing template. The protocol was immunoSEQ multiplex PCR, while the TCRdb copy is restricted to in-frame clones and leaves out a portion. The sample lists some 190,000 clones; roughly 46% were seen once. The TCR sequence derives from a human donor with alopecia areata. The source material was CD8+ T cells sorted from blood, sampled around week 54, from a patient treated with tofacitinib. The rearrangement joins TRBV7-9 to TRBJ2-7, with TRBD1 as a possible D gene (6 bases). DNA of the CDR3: TGTGCCAGCAGCTTAGCGGGCAGGGGCGAGCAGTACTTC. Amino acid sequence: CASSLAGRGEQYF.